This TCR beta chain was sequenced in a study of cytomegalovirus exposure and HLA in healthy donors (dated by TCRdb to the late 2010s). Context from the whole study: An earlier analysis of more than 550 of the donors reported over 250 Gb of sequence data and 95 million to 140 million unique TCR beta sequences obtained from about 180 million T cells. An early release that covered around 590 HLA-typed donors contained approximately 300 gigabases of sequencing data and some 87 million unique TCR sequences. Of the 350 to 400 genotyped donors, 65% to 90% fell in the genetic ancestry cluster associated with self-reported Caucasian donors. The study was designed to test whether signatures of past pathogen exposure could be identified by cataloging public T cell receptors. Using immunosequencing, the study profiled T cell repertoires from around 670 subjects and related those repertoires to cytomegalovirus serostatus. Besides the first cohort of 666 subjects, a separate validation cohort made up of some 110 different subjects was used. To predict cytomegalovirus infection status, the study brought together high-throughput TCR immunosequencing, statistical association of individual TCRs with disease status, and machine learning. A later analysis re-examined previously published TCR beta repertoires from just over 650 donors and added high-resolution HLA genotyping to investigate patterns of TCR occurrence. In the later analysis, no new phenotypic data were used to find candidate immune exposures; instead, reliance was placed on TCR beta sequences and their occurrence across donors. An earlier analysis of approximately 640 of the donors applied high-throughput TCR beta sequencing to assess whether each TCR beta V gene segment acted as functional or pseudogenic. Alongside the repertoire data, information on donor age, sex, ethnicity and CMV serostatus was compiled. A later genetic analysis used genome-wide SNP genotypes for about three fifths of the 666 donors, treating that subset as a discovery cohort. All discovery cohort repertoires had been generated on a single sequencing platform. HLA typing included class I and class II loci at four-digit resolution. The number of typed donors differed by locus: roughly 629-640 for A, B, C, DRB1 and DQB1; approximately 520 for DQA1; some 590 for DPA1; and roughly 470 for DPB1. Several DR-DQ haplotypes were handled as single units for association and clustering because linkage in the cohort was strong. On average, roughly 250,000 unique TCR beta nucleotide sequences were sequenced per donor among 300 to 500 genotyped donors of the cohort, with roughly 18% of those sequences being non-productive. Study-wide conclusions, independent of this receptor: Several of the top co-occurrence clusters appeared to be linked to parvovirus B19, influenza, CMV and Epstein-Barr virus, according to a later analysis. Because counts were too low, about 15 rarely observed V segments, including chromosome 9 orphons, were left out of the earlier analysis of some 600 of the donors. The study gave a list of around 170 TCR beta chains associated with cytomegalovirus. A few of the identified cytomegalovirus-associated TCR beta chains were confirmed in vitro to be specific for cytomegalovirus antigens. When HLA alleles, especially DR and DQ, strongly co-occurred, attributing TCR associations to individual alleles was difficult. A further reported finding was that TCR beta sequences accurately predicted the HLA-A and HLA-B alleles for most subjects in the first cohort. Only TCR beta chains were sequenced in this cohort, and the absence of alpha or paired-chain data limited detectable features. A later analysis found that HLA-associated TCR beta chains were more clonally expanded and had lower generation probabilities than equally common non-associated chains. According to a later genetic analysis, donors in an Asian-associated ancestry cluster had fewer N-insertions in productive TCRs than the approximately 710-donor mean. Broadly in line with IMGT annotations, most TCR beta V segments showed up in productive rearrangements about 87% or about 30% of the time in an earlier analysis of around 550 of the donors. It was suggested by the authors that the approach could potentially be generalized to other disease states and immunological phenotypes. According to a later analysis, most CMV-associated TCR beta chains appeared to be HLA-restricted, and the HLA associations seemed to be driven largely by CMV exposure. In a later analysis, TCR association rates were found to vary across HLA loci, with the most associated TCRs seen for DRB1 alleles and the fewest for HLA-C alleles. A group of highly shared sequence variants was considered likely to be a technical artifact of the sequencing pipeline. The 87-base-pair reads could not distinguish some IMGT-functional V segments, including TRBV6-2 and TRBV6-3, so those segments were excluded. The classifier was reported to diagnose cytomegalovirus status with high specificity and sensitivity in both the original cohort and the validation cohort. While some public TCRs were present in many individuals, most TCR sequences turned up only very rarely across donors. The only immune exposure information available for the cohort was CMV serostatus. Linkage disequilibrium might explain the correlated functional status among segregating V segments, but an unknown experimental factor could not be excluded. In a later genetic analysis, a missense DCLRE1C variant was associated with V-gene and J-gene trimming of TCR beta chains, and the association was replicated in an independent cohort. A later analysis associated about 17,000 TCR beta sequences with specific HLA alleles at a false discovery rate of 0.05. Roughly uniform sequencing depth across donors was assumed in presence/absence analyses, although this assumption may not hold. Because HLA typing was missing for some donors at each locus, association tests included only the typed subset.

The method behind the library was the immunoSEQ multiplex PCR assay. The multiplex PCR relied on a mix of 60 forward primers for TCR Vbeta segments and 13 reverse primers for TCR Jbeta segments. The CDR3 region of rearranged TCR beta genes was amplified from genomic DNA with a multiplex PCR assay. The amplified TCR beta libraries were sequenced on the Illumina HiSeq System as 87-base-pair reads. Under the source paper's analysis protocol: A later analysis tallied 75 million to 95 million unique TCR beta chains across the roughly 610 repertoires, and approximately 11 million of those chains were shared by two or more donors. A nearest-neighbor algorithm error-corrected the raw reads and collapsed the reads into unique sequences, merging closely related sequences to remove PCR and sequencing errors. CDR3 sequences were aligned to IMGT reference sequences to assign V, D and J gene segments. For a sequence to be retained, a match of at least six nucleotides was required to both a V gene segment and a J gene segment. A rearrangement counted as productive if the CDR3 had no stop codons and remained in frame with V and J, and every other rearrangement counted as non-productive. Following IMGT convention, CDR3 was defined as the stretch from the second conserved V-encoded cysteine to the conserved J-encoded phenylalanine. The earlier analysis of about 590 of the donors excluded sequences that lacked an unambiguous match to a single V gene segment. In an earlier analysis of 450 to 700 of the donors, V segments were called functional above 56.7% productive rearrangements and were called segregating when the between-donor standard deviation exceeded 5%. A statistical classification framework was developed to diagnose cytomegalovirus status using the catalog of TCR beta chain sequences. In a later analysis, V and J genes were assigned by comparing TCR nucleotide sequences against IMGT/GENE-DB human TR gene sequences. A later analysis assigned CDR3 sequences and most-parsimonious VDJ recombination scenarios with the TCRdist pipeline. A later analysis defined each TCR beta chain by its CDR3 amino acid sequence plus V-gene family, and excluded reads lacking a unique V-gene family. In a later analysis, fewer than 650 highly shared, low-generation-probability nucleotide sequences were removed to address suspected cross-contamination and a sequencing artifact. In a later analysis, a clonal expansion index for each public chain was calculated from normalized within-repertoire ranks of inferred template counts. In a later analysis, generation probabilities were computed with a VDJ recombination model fitted to out-of-frame rearrangements, and the resulting probabilities were checked against IGoR. A later analysis scored TCR-TCR, TCR-HLA and TCR-CMV co-occurrence with hypergeometric tests, applying a repertoire-size bias correction to TCR pairs. To estimate false discovery rates, a later analysis permuted the HLA or CMV assignments 20 times. In a later analysis, co-occurring TCRs were grouped using DBSCAN, with TCRdist sequence similarity added in when clustering inside HLA-allele-positive subsets. Repertoires with fewer than 30,000 or more than 120,000 public chains, plus five repertoires with anomalous nucleotide sharing, were excluded from co-occurrence clustering. The source is immuneACCESS, and TCRdb retained only in-frame sequences with V and J called. Part of the clones is not carried over; for the studies checked, unresolved V genes explain less than half of this, and the remainder is unexplained. Clone size and V and J calls were adopted from that table, with D and trimming inferred from the DNA. This sample comprises 130,000 or so clones, more than 60% of them detected only once. In total, the top ten clones hold less than 9% of the sample.

There are 14 amino acids in the CDR3, from cysteine to phenylalanine inclusive. Kept here is only the CDR3 DNA, which spans 42 bases and is read in frame from base 1. CDR1 and CDR2 were assigned from the germline V gene as KGHSH and LQKENI. Germline trimming: 5 bases from V, 1 base from J; junction bases outside gene matches: 2. Notes on this clone: Its antigen is still unknown. Base qualities are not at hand, and no much larger clone is one base apart.

The cohort was made up of 666 healthy bone marrow donors. Cohort members were all nominally healthy when sampled, although unrecorded immune exposures were likely present. The donor tested CMV seropositive and was one of the 289 seropositive cohort members. Each donor provided a peripheral blood sample, and peripheral blood mononuclear cells were used for TCR beta sequencing. Genomic DNA was extracted from the blood cell samples with the Qiagen DNeasy Blood Extraction Kit. The receptor's source is a woman aged 40 to 55 in good health and CMV-seropositive. The V gene is TRBV18 and the J gene is TRBJ2-3, and 8 junction bases match TRBD1. Sequencing was carried out using PBMCs. The CDR3 reads as follows: CASSSGQGTDTQYF. The DNA is as follows: TGTGCCAGCTCATCGGGACAGGGCACAGATACGCAGTATTTT.